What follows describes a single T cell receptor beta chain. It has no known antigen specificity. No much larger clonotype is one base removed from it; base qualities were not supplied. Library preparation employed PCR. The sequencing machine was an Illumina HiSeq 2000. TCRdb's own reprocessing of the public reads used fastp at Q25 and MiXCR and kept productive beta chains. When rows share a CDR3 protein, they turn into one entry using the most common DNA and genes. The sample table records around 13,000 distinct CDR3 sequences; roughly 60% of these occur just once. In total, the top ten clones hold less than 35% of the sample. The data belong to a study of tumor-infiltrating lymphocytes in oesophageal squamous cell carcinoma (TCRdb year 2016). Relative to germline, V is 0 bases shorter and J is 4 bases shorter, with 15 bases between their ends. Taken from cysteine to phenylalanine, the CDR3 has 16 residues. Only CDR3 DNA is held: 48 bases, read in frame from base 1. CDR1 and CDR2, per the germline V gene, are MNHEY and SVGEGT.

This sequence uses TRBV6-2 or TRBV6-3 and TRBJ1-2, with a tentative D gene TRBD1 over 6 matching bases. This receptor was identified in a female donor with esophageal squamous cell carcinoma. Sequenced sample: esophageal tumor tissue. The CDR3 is CASSYSRPGAGYGYTF. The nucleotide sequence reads TGTGCCAGCAGTTACTCGAGGCCGGGGGCAGGCTATGGCTACACCTTC.